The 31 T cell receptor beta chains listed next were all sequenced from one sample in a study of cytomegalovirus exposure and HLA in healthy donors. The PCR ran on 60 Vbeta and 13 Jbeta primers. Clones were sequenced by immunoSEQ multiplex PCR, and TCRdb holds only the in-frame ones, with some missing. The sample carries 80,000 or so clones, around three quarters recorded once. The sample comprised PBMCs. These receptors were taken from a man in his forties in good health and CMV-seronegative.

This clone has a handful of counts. The CDR3 here is CASSLTVIPYEQYF. The DNA for the CDR3 is TGTGCCAGCAGCCTGACAGTGATCCCCTACGAGCAGTACTTC. V gene TRBV9 combines with J gene TRBJ2-7; TRBD1 might be the D (5 bases). Germline lookup yields CDR1 SGDLS and CDR2 YYNGEE. This CDR3 contains 14 residues. The V end was cut by 4 bases, the J end by 2 bases, with 13 bases between.

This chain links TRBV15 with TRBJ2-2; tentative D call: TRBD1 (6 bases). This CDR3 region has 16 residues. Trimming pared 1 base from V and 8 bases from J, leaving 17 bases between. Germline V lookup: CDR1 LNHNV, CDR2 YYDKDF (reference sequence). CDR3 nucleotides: TGTGCCACCAGCAGAGTGGGGGCCCAACGGGGTGGGGAGCTGTTTTTT. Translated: CATSRVGAQRGGELFF. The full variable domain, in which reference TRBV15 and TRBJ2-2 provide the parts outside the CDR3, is DAMVIQNPRYQVTQFGKPVTLSCSQTLNHNVMYWYQQKSSQAPKLLFHYYDKDFNNEADTPDNFQSRRPNTSFCFLDIRSPGLGDTAMYLCATSRVGAQRGGELFFGEGSRLTVL.

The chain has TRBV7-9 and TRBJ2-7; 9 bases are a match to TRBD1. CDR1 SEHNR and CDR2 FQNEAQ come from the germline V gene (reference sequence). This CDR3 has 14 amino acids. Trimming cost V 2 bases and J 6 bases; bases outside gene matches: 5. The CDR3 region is CASSLSQGAVEQYF. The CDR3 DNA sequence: TGTGCCAGCAGCTTATCACAGGGGGCTGTCGAGCAGTACTTC.

DNA of the CDR3: TGTGCCAGCAGTTACTCGTCCGAGCCTCGGGGAGAGACCCAGTACTTC. Protein: CASSYSSEPRGETQYF. The chain uses TRBV6-5 and TRBJ2-5, with D perhaps TRBD2 (5 bases). There are 16 residues in the CDR3. V dropped 0 bases and J dropped 4 bases, with 15 bases sitting between them. From germline, CDR1 is MNHEY and CDR2 SVGAGI.

The chain's CDR3 is CASLRGGRDTGELFF. DNA for the CDR3: TGTGCCAGCCTTCGGGGAGGGAGGGACACCGGGGAGCTGTTTTTT. The chain employs TRBV28 and TRBJ2-2, with TRBD2 matching 7 bases. J lost 3 bases, V lost 8 bases, and 9 bases had no gene match. The CDR3 sequence is 15 residues long. Germline-derived CDR1 and CDR2 are MDHEN and SYDVKM.

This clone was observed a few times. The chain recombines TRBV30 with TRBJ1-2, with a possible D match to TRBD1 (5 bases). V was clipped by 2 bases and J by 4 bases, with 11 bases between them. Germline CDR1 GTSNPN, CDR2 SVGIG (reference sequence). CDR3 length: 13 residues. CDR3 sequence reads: CAWSSGEGYGYTF. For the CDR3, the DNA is TGTGCCTGGAGTTCGGGGGAGGGCTATGGCTACACCTTC.

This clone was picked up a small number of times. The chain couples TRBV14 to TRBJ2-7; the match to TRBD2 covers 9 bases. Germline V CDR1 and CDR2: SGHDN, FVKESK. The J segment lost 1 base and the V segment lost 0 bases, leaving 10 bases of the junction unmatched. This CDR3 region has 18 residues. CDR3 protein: CASSQDSPTSGPSYEQYF. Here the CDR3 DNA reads TGTGCCAGCAGCCAAGATAGCCCTACTAGCGGGCCTTCCTACGAGCAGTACTTC. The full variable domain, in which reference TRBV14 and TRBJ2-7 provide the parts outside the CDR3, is EAGVTQFPSHSVIEKGQTVTLRCDPISGHDNLYWYRRVMGKEIKFLLHFVKESKQDESGMPNNRFLAERTGGTYSTLKVQPAELEDSGVYFCASSQDSPTSGPSYEQYFGPGTRLTVT.

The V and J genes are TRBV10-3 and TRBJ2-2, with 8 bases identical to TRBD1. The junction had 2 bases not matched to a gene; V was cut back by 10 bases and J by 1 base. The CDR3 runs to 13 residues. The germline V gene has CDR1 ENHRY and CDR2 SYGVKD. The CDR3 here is CATGTGNTGELFF. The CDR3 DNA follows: TGTGCCACCGGGACAGGGAACACCGGGGAGCTGTTTTTT.

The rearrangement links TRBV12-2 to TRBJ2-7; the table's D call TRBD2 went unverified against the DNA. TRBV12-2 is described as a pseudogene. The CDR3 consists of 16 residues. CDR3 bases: TGTGCAAGTCGCTGCCAAAAGCATATTTCCTGTGCCGAGCAGTACTTC. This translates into CASRCQKHISCAEQYF.

The CDR3 region has the DNA TGTGCCAGCAGCCGACCAGCGGGAGGGTCTCGTGAGCAGTACTTC. Translating it yields CASSRPAGGSREQYF. This rearrangement joins TRBV7-2 to TRBJ2-7, with TRBD2 matching 10 bases. Trimming at V came to 5 bases and at J to 7 bases, leaving 11 bases not matched to a gene. This CDR3 has 15 residues. From germline, CDR1 is SGHTA and CDR2 FQGNSA. The whole variable domain, remainder taken from reference TRBV7-2 and TRBJ2-7, is GAGVSQSPSNKVTEKGKDVELRCDPISGHTALYWYRQSLGQGLEFLIYFQGNSAPDKSGLPSDRFSAERTGGSVSTLTIQRTQQEDSAVYLCASSRPAGGSREQYFGPGTRLTVT.

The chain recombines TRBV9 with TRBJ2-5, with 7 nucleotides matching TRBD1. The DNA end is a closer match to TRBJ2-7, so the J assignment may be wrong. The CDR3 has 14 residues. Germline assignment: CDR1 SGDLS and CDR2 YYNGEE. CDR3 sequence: CASSVGDSLYEQYF. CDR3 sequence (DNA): TGTGCCAGCAGCGTAGGGGACAGCCTCTACGAGCAGTACTTC.

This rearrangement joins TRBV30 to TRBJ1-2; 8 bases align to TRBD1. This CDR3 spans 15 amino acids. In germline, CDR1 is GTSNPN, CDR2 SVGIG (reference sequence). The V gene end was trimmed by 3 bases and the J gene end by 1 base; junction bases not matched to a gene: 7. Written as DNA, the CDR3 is TGTGCCTGGAGAAAAGACAGGGGAGTTAACTATGGCTACACCTTC. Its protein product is CAWRKDRGVNYGYTF.

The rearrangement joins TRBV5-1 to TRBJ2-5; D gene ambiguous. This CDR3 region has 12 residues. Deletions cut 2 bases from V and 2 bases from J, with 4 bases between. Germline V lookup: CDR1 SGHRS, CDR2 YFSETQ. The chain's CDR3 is CASSFKQETQYF. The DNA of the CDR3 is TGCGCCAGCAGCTTCAAACAAGAGACCCAGTACTTC.

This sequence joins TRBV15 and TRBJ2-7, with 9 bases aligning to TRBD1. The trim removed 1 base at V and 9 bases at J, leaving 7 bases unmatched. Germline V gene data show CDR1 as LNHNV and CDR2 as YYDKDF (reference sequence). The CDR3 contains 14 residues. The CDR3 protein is CATSRGDRDPRQYF. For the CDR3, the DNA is TGTGCCACCAGCAGAGGGGACAGGGACCCCAGGCAGTACTTC.

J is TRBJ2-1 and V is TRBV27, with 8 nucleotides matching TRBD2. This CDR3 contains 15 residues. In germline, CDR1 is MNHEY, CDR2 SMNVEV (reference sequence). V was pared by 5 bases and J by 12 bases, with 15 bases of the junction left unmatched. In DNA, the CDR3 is TGTGCCAGCAGTCATAAAGCGGGAGCAGGGTACGGGCAGTTCTTC. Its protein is CASSHKAGAGYGQFF.

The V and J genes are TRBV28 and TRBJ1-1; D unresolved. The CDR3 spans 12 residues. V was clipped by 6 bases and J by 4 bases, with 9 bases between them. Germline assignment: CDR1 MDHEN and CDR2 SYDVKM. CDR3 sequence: CASSSRITEAFF. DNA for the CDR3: TGTGCCAGCAGCTCGAGGATCACTGAAGCTTTCTTT.

CDR3 protein: CASSLSLGVNTEAFF. The CDR3 DNA reads as TGTGCCAGCAGTTTATCCCTAGGCGTGAACACTGAAGCTTTCTTT. The chain employs TRBV28 and TRBJ1-1; D gene uncertain. The germline V gene encodes CDR1 MDHEN and CDR2 SYDVKM. The CDR3 has 15 amino acids. Trimming took 1 base from V and 0 from J, leaving 9 bases between them.

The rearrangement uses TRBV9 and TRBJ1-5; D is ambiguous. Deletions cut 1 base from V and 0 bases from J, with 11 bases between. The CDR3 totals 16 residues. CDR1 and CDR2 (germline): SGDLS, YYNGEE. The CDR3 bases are TGTGCCAGCAGCGTATCGATACGGTATAGCAATCAGCCCCAGCATTTT. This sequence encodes CASSVSIRYSNQPQHF.

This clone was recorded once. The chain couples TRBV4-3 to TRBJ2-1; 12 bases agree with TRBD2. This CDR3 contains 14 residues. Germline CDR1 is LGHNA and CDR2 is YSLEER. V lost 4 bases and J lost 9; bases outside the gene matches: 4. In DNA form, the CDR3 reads TGCGCCAGCAGCCCTAGCGGGAGGGCCAGTGAGCAGTTCTTC. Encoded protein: CASSPSGRASEQFF.

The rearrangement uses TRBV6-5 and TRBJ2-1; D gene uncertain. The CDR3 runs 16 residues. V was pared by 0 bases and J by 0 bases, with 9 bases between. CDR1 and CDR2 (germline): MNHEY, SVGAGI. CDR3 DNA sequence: TGTGCCAGCAGTTACTCGATTTTGAGCTCCTACAATGAGCAGTTCTTC. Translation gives CASSYSILSSYNEQFF.

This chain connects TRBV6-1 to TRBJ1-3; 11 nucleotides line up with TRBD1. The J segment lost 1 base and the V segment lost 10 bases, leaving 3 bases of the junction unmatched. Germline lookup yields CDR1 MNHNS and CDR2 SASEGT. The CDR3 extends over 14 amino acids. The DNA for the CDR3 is TGTGCCACCGGGACAGGGGGTTCTGGAAACACCATATATTTT. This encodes CATGTGGSGNTIYF.

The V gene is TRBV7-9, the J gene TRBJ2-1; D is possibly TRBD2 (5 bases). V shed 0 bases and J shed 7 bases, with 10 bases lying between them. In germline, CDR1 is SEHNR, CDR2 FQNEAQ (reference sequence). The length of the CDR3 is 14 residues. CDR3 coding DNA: TGTGCCAGCAGCTTAGCGCATCGACTAAATGAGCAGTTCTTC. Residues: CASSLAHRLNEQFF.

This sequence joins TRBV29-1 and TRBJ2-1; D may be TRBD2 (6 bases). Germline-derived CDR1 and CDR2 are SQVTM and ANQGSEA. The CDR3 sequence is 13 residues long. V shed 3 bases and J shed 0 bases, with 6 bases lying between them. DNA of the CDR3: TGCAGCGTTGACGGGGGCTCCTACAATGAGCAGTTCTTC. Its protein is CSVDGGSYNEQFF.

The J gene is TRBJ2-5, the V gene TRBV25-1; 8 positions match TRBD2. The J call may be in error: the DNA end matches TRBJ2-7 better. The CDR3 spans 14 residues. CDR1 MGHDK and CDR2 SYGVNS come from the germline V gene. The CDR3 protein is CASSEGVAGLEQYF. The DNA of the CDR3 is TGTGCCAGCAGTGAAGGAGTAGCGGGGCTCGAGCAGTACTTC.

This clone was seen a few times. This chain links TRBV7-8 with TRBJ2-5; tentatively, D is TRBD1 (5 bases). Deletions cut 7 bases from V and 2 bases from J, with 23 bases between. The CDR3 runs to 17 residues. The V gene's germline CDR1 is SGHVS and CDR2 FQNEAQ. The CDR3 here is CASTASVGRVGQETQYF. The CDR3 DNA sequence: TGTGCCAGCACCGCCTCGGTGGGGCGCGTGGGACAAGAGACCCAGTACTTC.

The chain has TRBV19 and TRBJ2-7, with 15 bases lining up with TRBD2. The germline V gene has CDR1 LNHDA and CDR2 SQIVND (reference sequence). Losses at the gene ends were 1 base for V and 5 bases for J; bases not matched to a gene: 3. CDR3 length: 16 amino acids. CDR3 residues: CASSIARTSGRDEQYF. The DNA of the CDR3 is TGTGCCAGTAGTATAGCCCGGACTAGCGGGAGGGACGAGCAGTACTTC.

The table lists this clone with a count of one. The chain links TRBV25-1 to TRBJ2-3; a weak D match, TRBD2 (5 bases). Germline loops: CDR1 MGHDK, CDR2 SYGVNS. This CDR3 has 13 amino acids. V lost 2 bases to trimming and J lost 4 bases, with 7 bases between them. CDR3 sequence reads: CASSEIGADTQYF. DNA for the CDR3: TGTGCCAGCAGTGAAATCGGGGCAGATACGCAGTATTTT. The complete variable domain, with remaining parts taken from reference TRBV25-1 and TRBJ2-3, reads EADIYQTPRYLVIGTGKKITLECSQTMGHDKMYWYQQDPGMELHLIHYSYGVNSTEKGDLSSESTVSRIRTEHFPLTLESARPSHTSQYLCASSEIGADTQYFGPGTRLTVL.

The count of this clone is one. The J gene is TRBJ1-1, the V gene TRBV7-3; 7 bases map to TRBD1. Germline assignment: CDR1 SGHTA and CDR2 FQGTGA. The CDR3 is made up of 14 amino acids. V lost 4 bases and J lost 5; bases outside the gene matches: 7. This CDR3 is CASSYSSDRTEAFF. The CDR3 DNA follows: TGTGCCAGCAGCTATTCCTCGGACAGGACTGAAGCTTTCTTT.

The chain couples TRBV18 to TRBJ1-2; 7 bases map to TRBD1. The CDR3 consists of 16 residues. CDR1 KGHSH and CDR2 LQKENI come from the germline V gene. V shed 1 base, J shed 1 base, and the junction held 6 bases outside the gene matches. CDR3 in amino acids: CASSPRDRVLNYGYTF. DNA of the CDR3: TGTGCCAGCTCACCACGAGACAGGGTCCTTAACTATGGCTACACCTTC.

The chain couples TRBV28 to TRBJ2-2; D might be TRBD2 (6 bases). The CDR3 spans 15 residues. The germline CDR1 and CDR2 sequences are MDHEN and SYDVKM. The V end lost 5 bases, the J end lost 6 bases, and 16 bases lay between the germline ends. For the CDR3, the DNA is TGTGCCAGCAGTCCCGAGAGGGAGGTTCCCGGGGAGCTGTTTTTT. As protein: CASSPEREVPGELFF. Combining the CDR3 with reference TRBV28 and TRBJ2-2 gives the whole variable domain DVKVTQSSRYLVKRTGEKVFLECVQDMDHENMFWYRQDPGLGLRLIYFSYDVKMKEKGDIPEGYSVSREKKERFSLILESASTNQTSMYLCASSPEREVPGELFFGEGSRLTVL.

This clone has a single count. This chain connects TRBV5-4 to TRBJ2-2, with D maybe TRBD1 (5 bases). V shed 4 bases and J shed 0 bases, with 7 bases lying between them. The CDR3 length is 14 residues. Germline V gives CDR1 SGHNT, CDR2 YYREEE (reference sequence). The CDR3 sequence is CASSQDTNTGELFF. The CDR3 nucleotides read TGTGCCAGCAGCCAGGACACGAACACCGGGGAGCTGTTTTTT.